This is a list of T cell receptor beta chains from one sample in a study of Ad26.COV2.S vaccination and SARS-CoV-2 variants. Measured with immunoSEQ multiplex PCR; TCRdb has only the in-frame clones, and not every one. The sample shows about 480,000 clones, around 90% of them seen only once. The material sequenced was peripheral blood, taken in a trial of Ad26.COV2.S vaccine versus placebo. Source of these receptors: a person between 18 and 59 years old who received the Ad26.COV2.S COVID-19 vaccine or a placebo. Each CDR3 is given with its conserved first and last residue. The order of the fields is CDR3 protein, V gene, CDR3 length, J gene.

CDR3 protein: CASSDRLGIDTQYF
V gene: TRBV6-1
CDR3 length: 14
J gene: TRBJ2-3

CDR3 protein: CASSLGLRLEQETQYF
V gene: TRBV5-1
CDR3 length: 16
J gene: TRBJ2-5

CDR3 protein: CATSDSGQQFF
V gene: TRBV24-1
CDR3 length: 11
J gene: TRBJ2-1

CDR3 protein: CASSSTGGTGELFF
V gene: TRBV2
CDR3 length: 14
J gene: TRBJ2-2

CDR3 protein: CASSATLTWGNQPQHF
V gene: TRBV28
CDR3 length: 16
J gene: TRBJ1-5

CDR3 protein: CASSRGSFDEQYF
V gene: TRBV5-6
CDR3 length: 13
J gene: TRBJ2-7

CDR3 protein: CAWIRTGPDTQYF
V gene: TRBV30
CDR3 length: 13
J gene: TRBJ2-3

CDR3 protein: CASSLGSNQPQHF
V gene: TRBV28
CDR3 length: 13
J gene: TRBJ1-5

CDR3 protein: CASSFGGQVYEQYF
V gene: TRBV11-2
CDR3 length: 14
J gene: TRBJ2-7

CDR3 protein: CASSLQGATTEAFF
V gene: TRBV28
CDR3 length: 14
J gene: TRBJ1-1

CDR3 protein: CASSSSGHDYNEQFF
V gene: TRBV5-1
CDR3 length: 15
J gene: TRBJ2-1

CDR3 protein: CASSTGTSSYEQYF
V gene: TRBV6-2/TRBV6-3
CDR3 length: 14
J gene: TRBJ2-7

CDR3 protein: CASSSDHTQYF
V gene: TRBV14
CDR3 length: 11
J gene: TRBJ2-3

CDR3 protein: CASSLAPVGKDTEAFF
V gene: TRBV5-1
CDR3 length: 16
J gene: TRBJ1-1

CDR3 protein: CATTSQRAQYF
V gene: TRBV7-9
CDR3 length: 11
J gene: TRBJ2-5